This T cell receptor beta chain was sequenced during a study of blood T cells in healthy people across ages (dated by TCRdb to between 2014 and 2016). The study in broad terms: In model experiments, template switching captured roughly one uniquely barcoded TCR beta cDNA molecule for every two T cells. Using deep sequencing normalized with unique cDNA molecular identifiers, the study measured how TCR beta repertoire diversity changes with age. Four age groups were formed from the donors: young (average around 15 years), middle-aged (approximately 42), aged (roughly 56) and long-lived (more than 75). The study analyzed two additional independent replicas of 1 million unique cDNA reads from the same blood draw for two donors, one aged 18 to 30 and one aged 80 or older. The study at large found these results: As age increased, observed TCR beta diversity per million T cells dropped in a roughly linear way, and a significant reduction was already evident by age 40. Observed TCR beta diversity correlated strongly with the percentage of naive T cells measured by flow cytometry. Conclusive comparison of naive and antigen-experienced compartments was prevented by the profiling of bulk unsorted PBMCs. Donor CMV infection status was unknown, potentially confounding age-related changes in expanded clonotypes. Total diversity estimates from one million sequenced T cells were considered lower bounds and underestimates. The long-lived group showed more naive CD4+ T cells, fewer expanded clones and increased TCR diversity than the aged group, suggesting age selection.

The library was obtained by 5' RACE. TCRdb lists the instrument as Illumina HiSeq 2500. The second PCR ran for roughly 7 to 12 cycles and used a J-beta primer mix along with a sample-barcoded 5' primer. A template-switch 5' adaptor carrying 12 random nucleotides introduced a unique molecular identifier onto each TCR beta cDNA molecule. Each sample yielded at least 3 million CDR3-containing paired-end reads. The Mint cDNA synthesis kit, primed by a TRBC-specific oligonucleotide, was used to synthesize first-strand cDNA from all RNA. After uracil-DNA glycosylase treatment, a first 18-cycle PCR used universal primers M1SS and BC2_uni_R on all cDNA. The original methods were these. Normalization of each sample was performed by random selection of 1 million high-quality reads, each carrying a distinct molecular identifier. Reads with shared molecular identifiers were discarded instead of being binned into consensus sequences. CDR3 identification, clonotype clustering and error correction used MiTCR with a Q25 quality threshold and the strictest error-elimination algorithm. A nonparametric unseen species model with Euler transformation was used to estimate lower-bound total TCR beta diversity. TCRdb reprocessing: public reads trimmed at Q25 with fastp, clones called with MiXCR, in-frame beta chains kept. Merged by CDR3 protein, the rows form single entries marked with the most common genes and DNA. Clone size and V and J calls follow TCRdb, not the original study. The sample profile shows roughly 700,000 distinct CDR3 sequences; around 25% of them were found once. The ten largest clones add up to 9.4% of the sample.

The donors were 40 or so Caucasian individuals from Russia, aged roughly 6 to 100 years, who were systemically healthy. About 9.6 milliliters of peripheral blood were collected from each donor into EDTA-treated Vacutainer tubes. Ficoll-Paque density-gradient centrifugation was used to isolate PBMCs, with at least 6 million obtained per sample. Total RNA, at least 5.5 micrograms per sample, was extracted from PBMCs with Trizol reagent. The percentages of naive CD45RAhigh/CD27high T cells were determined by flow cytometry on a PBMC aliquot from every donor. The CDR3, from cysteine to phenylalanine, totals 11 residues. Only the CDR3 part of the read is kept: 33 bases, read in frame from the first base. Relative to germline, V is missing 4 bases and J is missing 12 bases, with 5 bases of the junction outside any gene match. In the germline V gene (reference sequence), CDR1 corresponds to LGHDT and CDR2 to YNNKEL.

This clonotype was observed a handful of times. Its antigen is unknown. The record has no base qualities; no much larger clone is one base away. These sequences were also reported in another study, on T cells of mothers and their children. Reported in the second study: Donors were nine systemically healthy Caucasian individuals: three mothers and their six children. cDNA synthesis consumed the entire amount of extracted RNA, loaded at approximately 1.6 ug RNA in each 15 ul reaction. In the second PCR, sample barcodes and 2-4 random nucleotides were introduced via the M1S primer. Over 8 million TCR beta CDR3 reads were obtained for each mother, and millions of reads were obtained for each child. Thymic selection similarly shapes TCR recombination output in related and unrelated pairs, with minor effect from inherited differences. Normalized repertoire overlap in related mother-child pairs was always slightly higher than in unrelated mother-child pairs, but the difference was never significant. Persistent microchimeric T cell clones were not detected, at a sensitivity of 85 to 100 clones per million clonotypes. The study used deep NGS to compare TCR beta repertoires of mothers and children, seeking features distinguishing related mother-child pairs from unrelated individuals. On average, the children were approximately 11 +/- 4 years old, while the mothers were around 42 +/- 4 years old. After adapter ligation with NEBNext reagents, the libraries were sequenced on Illumina HiSeq 2000 with 100+100 nt paired-end reads. To prevent cross-contamination, the mother and child libraries were prepared a month apart and were sequenced in separate runs. Each donor had between about 450,000 and 2,100,000 distinct TCR beta clonotypes identified. Naive TCR beta clonotypes were estimated from low-frequency clonotypes matched to each donor's FACS-determined naive share, without sorting.

Sequenced: blood. The receptor comes from a boy aged 5 to 17 in good health. The chain uses TRBV3-1 and TRBJ1-2; 7 bases in the middle match TRBD1. The bases are TGTGCCAGCAGCCTGGAGGGGGCCCACACCTTC. It specifies CASSLEGAHTF.